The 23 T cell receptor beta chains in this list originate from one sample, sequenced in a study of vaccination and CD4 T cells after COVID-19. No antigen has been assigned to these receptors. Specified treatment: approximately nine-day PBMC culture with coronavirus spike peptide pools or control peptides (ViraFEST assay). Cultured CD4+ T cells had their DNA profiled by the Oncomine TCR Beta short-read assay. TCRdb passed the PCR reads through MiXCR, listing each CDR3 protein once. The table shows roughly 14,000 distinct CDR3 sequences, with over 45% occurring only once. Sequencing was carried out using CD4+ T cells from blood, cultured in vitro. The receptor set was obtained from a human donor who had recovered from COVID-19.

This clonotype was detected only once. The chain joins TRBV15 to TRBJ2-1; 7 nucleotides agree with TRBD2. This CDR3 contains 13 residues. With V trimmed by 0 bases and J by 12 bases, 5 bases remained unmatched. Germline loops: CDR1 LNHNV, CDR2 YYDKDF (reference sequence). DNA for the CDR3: TGTGCCACCAGCAGAGATCATGGGGGGGGGCAGTTCTTC. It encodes CATSRDHGGGQFF.

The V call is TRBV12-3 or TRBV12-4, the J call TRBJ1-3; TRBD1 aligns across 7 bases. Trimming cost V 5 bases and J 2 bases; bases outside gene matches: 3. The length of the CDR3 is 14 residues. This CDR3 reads CASSPTGAGNTIYF. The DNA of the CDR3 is TGTGCCAGCAGTCCTACAGGGGCTGGAAACACCATATATTTT.

Written as DNA, the CDR3 is TGTGCCAGCAGCTCAGGGGCAGATACGCAGTATTTT. This translates into CASSSGADTQYF. V is TRBV7-2 and J is TRBJ2-3; D may be TRBD1 (6 bases). The CDR3 sequence is 12 residues long. Germline CDR1 and CDR2: SGHTA and FQGNSA. Trimming took off 4 bases at V and 4 bases at J, with 6 bases between the two ends.

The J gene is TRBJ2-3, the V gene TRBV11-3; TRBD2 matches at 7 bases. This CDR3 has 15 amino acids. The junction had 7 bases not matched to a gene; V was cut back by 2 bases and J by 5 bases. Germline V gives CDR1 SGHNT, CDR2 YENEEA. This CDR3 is CASSLNLAAGDTQYF. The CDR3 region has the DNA TGTGCCAGCAGCTTAAATCTAGCGGCGGGAGATACGCAGTATTTT.

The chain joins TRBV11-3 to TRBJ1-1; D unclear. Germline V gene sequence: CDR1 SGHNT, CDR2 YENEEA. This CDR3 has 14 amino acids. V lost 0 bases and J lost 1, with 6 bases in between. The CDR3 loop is CASSLEYANTEAFF. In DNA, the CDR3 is TGTGCCAGCAGCTTAGAGTACGCGAACACTGAAGCTTTCTTT.

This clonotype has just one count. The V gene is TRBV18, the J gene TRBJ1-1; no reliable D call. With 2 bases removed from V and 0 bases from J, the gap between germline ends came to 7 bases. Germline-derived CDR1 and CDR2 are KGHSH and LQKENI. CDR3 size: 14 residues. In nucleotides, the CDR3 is TGTGCCAGCTCACCAGGGATGTTGAACACTGAAGCTTTCTTT. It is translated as CASSPGMLNTEAFF. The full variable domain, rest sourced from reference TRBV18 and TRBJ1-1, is NAGVMQNPRHLVRRRGQEARLRCSPMKGHSHVYWYRQLPEEGLKFMVYLQKENIIDESGMPKERFSAEFPKEGPSILRIQQVVRGDSAAYFCASSPGMLNTEAFFGQGTRLTVV.

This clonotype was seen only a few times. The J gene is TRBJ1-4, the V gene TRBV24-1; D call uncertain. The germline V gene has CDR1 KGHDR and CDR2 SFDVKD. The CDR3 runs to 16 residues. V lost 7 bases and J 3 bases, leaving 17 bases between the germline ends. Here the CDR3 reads CATSRRPPWANEKLFF. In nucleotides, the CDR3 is TGTGCCACCAGCCGGCGGCCCCCCTGGGCTAATGAAAAACTGTTTTTT.

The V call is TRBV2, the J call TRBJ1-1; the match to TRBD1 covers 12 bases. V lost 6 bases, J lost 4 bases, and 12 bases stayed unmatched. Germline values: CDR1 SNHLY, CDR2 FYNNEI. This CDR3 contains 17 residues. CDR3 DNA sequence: TGTGCCAGCAGGGTAGGAGGGACAGGGGGCGTCAGCACTGAAGCTTTCTTT. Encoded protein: CASRVGGTGGVSTEAFF.

The CDR3 DNA reads TGTGCCAGCAGGGGTAGGGGGATCGATGAGCAGTTCTTC. Translation gives CASRGRGIDEQFF. The chain is built from TRBV12-3 or TRBV12-4 and TRBJ2-1; D possibly corresponds to TRBD1 (6 bases). V gave up 6 bases and J gave up 8 bases, with 14 bases separating them. The CDR3 loop spans 13 amino acids.

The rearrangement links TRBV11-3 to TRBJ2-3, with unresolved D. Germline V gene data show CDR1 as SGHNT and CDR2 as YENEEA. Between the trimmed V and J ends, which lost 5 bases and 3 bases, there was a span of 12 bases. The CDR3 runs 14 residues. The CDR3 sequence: CASSPRKGTDTQYF. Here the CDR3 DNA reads TGTGCCAGCAGCCCCCGTAAGGGAACAGATACGCAGTATTTT.

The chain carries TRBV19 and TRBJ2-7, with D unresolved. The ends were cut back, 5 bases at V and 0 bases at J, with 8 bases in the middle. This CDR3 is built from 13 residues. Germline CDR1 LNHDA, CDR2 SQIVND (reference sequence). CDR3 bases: TGTGCCAGTAGTGTTCAGGTCTCCTACGAGCAGTACTTC. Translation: CASSVQVSYEQYF.

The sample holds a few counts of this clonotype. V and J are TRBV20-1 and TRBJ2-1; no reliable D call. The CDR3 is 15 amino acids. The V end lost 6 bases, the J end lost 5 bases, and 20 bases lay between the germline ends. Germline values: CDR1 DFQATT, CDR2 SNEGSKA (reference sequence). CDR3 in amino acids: CSADTWITSDNEQFF. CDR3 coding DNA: TGCAGTGCCGATACCTGGATTACCTCTGACAATGAGCAGTTCTTC.

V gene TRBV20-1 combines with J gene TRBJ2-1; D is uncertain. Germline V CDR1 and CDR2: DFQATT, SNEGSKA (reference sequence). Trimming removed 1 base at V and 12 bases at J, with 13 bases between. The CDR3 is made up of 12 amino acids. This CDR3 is CSARGRSGGQFF. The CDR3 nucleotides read TGCAGTGCTAGAGGGCGGTCCGGTGGGCAGTTCTTC.

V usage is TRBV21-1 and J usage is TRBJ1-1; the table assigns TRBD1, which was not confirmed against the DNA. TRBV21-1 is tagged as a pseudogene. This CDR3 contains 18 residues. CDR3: CASSVPGTSLILNTEAFF. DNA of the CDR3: TGTGCCAGCAGCGTACCCGGGACATCTCTAATCCTGAACACTGAAGCTTTCTTT.

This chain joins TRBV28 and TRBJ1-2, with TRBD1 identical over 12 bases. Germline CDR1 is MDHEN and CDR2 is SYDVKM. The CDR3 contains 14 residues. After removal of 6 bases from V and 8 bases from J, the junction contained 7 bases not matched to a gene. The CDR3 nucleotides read TGTGCCAGCAGCTTTACCGGGACAGGGGGCGGCTACACCTTC. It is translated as CASSFTGTGGGYTF.

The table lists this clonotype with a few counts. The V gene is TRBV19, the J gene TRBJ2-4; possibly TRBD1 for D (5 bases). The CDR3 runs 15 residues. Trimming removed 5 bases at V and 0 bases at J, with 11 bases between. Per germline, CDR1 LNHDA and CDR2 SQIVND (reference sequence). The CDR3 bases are TGTGCCAGTAGTGTGACAGAGATAGCCAAAAACATTCAGTACTTC. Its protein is CASSVTEIAKNIQYF.

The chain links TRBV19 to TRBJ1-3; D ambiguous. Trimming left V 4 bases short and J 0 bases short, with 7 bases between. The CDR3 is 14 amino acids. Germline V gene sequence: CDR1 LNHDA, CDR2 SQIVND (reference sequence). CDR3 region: CASSTDFSGNTIYF. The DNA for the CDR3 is TGTGCCAGTAGTACGGACTTCTCTGGAAACACCATATATTTT.

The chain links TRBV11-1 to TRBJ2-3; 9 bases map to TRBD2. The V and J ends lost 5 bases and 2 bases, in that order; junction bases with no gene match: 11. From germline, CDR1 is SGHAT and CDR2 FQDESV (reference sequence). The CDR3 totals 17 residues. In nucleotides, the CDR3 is TGTGCCAGCAGCCCCCGCCGTAGCGGGAGTTCCACAGATACGCAGTATTTT. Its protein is CASSPRRSGSSTDTQYF.

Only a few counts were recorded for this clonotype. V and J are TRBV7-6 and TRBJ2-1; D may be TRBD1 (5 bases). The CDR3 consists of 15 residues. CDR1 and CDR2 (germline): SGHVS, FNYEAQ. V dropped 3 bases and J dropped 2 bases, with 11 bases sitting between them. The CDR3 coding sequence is TGTGCCAGCAGCTTCGCAGGGCTCCCCTACAATGAGCAGTTCTTC. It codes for CASSFAGLPYNEQFF.

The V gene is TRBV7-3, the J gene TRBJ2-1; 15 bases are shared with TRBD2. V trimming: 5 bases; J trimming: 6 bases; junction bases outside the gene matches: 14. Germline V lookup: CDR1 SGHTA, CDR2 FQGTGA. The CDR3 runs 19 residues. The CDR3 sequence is CASSLLPSRTSGGVNEQFF. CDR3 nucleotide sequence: TGTGCCAGCAGCCTCCTCCCCTCCAGGACTAGCGGGGGGGTCAATGAGCAGTTCTTC.

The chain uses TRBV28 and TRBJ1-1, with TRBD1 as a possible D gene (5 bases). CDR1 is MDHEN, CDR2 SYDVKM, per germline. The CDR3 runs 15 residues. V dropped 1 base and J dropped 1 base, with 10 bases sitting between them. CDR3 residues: CASSLLQGGNTEAFF. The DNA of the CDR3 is TGTGCCAGCAGTTTATTGCAGGGCGGGAACACTGAAGCTTTCTTT.

The CDR3 DNA sequence: TGCAGTGCTCTCGAAGAGGGGGCGGAAGGCTACACCTTC. Its protein is CSALEEGAEGYTF. The chain has TRBV20-1 and TRBJ1-2, with 7 bases that match TRBD1. Trimming took 5 bases from V and 8 from J; bases not matched to a gene: 11. The CDR3 totals 13 residues. Germline V gene lookup returns CDR1 DFQATT and CDR2 SNEGSKA (reference sequence).

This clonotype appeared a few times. CDR3 in amino acids: CASSEEGGSQPQHF. Written as DNA, the CDR3 is TGTGCCAGCAGTGAAGAGGGGGGTAGTCAGCCCCAGCATTTT. V gene TRBV6-1 combines with J gene TRBJ1-5, with D perhaps TRBD1 (6 bases). This CDR3 spans 14 amino acids. Between the trimmed V and J ends, which lost 1 base and 6 bases, there was a span of 10 bases. Germline V gives CDR1 MNHNS, CDR2 SASEGT.